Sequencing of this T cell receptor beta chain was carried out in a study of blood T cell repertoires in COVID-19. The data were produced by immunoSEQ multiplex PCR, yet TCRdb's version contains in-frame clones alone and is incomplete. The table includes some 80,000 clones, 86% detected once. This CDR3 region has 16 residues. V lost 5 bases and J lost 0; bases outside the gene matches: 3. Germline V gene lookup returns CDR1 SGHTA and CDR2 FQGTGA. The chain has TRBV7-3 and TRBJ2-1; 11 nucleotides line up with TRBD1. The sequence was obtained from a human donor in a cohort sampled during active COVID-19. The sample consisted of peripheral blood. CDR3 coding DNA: TGTGCCAGCAGCCCGGGACAGGGGGGCTCCTACAATGAGCAGTTCTTC. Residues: CASSPGQGGSYNEQFF.